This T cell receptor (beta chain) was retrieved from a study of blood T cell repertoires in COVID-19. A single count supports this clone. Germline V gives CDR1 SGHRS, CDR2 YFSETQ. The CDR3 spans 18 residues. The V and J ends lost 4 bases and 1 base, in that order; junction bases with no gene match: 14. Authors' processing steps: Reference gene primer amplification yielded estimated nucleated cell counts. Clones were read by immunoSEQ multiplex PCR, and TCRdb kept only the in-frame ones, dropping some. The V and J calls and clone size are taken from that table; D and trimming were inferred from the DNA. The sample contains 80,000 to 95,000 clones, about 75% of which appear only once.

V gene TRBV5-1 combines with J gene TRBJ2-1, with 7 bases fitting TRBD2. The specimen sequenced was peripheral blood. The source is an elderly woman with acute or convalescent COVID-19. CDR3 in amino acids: CASSPPGGGLSSYNEQFF. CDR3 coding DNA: TGCGCCAGCAGCCCCCCGGGAGGAGGCCTATCATCCTACAATGAGCAGTTCTTC. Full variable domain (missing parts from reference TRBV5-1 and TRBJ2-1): KAGVTQTPRYLIKTRGQQVTLSCSPISGHRSVSWYQQTPGQGLQFLFEYFSETQRNKGNFPGRFSGRQFSNSRSEMNVSTLELGDSALYLCASSPPGGGLSSYNEQFFGPGTRLTVL.